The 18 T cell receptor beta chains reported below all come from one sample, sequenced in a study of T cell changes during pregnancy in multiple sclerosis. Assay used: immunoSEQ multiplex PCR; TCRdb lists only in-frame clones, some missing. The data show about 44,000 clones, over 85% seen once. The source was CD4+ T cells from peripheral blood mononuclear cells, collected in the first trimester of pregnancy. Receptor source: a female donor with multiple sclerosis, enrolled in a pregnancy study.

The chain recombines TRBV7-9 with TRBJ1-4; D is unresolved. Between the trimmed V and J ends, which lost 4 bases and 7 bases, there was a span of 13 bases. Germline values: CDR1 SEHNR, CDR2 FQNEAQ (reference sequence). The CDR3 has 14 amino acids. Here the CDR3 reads CASSSPQAGEKLFF. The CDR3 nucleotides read TGTGCCAGCAGCTCCCCCCAGGCTGGTGAAAAACTGTTTTTT.

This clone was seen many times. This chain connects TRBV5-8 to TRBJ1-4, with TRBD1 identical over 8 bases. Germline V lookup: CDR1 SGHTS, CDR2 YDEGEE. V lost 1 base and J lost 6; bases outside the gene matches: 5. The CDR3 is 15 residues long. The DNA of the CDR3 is TGTGCCAGCAGCTTGAGGGGACAGGCGGATGAAAAACTGTTTTTT. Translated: CASSLRGQADEKLFF.

The CDR3 protein is CASSLAGISNEQFF. The CDR3 bases are TGTGCCAGCAGTTTGGCAGGGATTAGTAATGAGCAGTTCTTC. This chain connects TRBV6-4 to TRBJ2-1; TRBD1 might be the D (5 bases). V lost 5 bases to trimming and J lost 7 bases, with 15 bases between them. CDR3 size: 14 residues. CDR1 is MRHNA, CDR2 SNTAGT, per germline.

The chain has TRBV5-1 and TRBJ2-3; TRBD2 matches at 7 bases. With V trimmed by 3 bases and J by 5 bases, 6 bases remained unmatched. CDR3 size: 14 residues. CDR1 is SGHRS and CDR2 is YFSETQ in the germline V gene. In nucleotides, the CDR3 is TGCGCCAGCAGCTCAGGACTAGAGGTAGATACGCAGTATTTT. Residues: CASSSGLEVDTQYF.

This chain's CDR3 is CASRQGNYGYTF. CDR3 coding DNA: TGTGCCAGCAGACAGGGGAACTATGGCTACACCTTC. The chain recombines TRBV27 with TRBJ1-2, with TRBD1 matching over 7 bases. The germline V gene encodes CDR1 MNHEY and CDR2 SMNVEV (reference sequence). The CDR3 totals 12 residues. With 6 bases clipped from V and 2 bases from J, the junction kept 0 bases outside the gene matches.

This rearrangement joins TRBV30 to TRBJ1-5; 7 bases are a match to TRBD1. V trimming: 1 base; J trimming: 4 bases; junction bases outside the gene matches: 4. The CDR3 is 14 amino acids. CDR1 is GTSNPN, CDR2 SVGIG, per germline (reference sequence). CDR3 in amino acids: CAWSGGTANQPQHF. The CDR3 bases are TGTGCCTGGAGTGGGGGGACAGCTAATCAGCCCCAGCATTTT.

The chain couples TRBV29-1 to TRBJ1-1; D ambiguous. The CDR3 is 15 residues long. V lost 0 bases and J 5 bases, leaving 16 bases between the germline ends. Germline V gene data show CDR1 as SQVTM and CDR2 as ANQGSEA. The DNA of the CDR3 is TGCAGCGTTGAAGATGCGCGCTACCCGGGGACTGAAGCTTTCTTT. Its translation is CSVEDARYPGTEAFF.

In nucleotides, the CDR3 is TGTGCCAGCAGGTCTGACAGGGCCGATAGCACCGGGGAGCTGTTTTTT. Translation gives CASRSDRADSTGELFF. The V and J genes are TRBV7-9 and TRBJ2-2, with TRBD1 matching 7 bases. CDR3 length equals 16 residues. Germline V CDR1 and CDR2: SEHNR, FQNEAQ (reference sequence). The trim removed 6 bases at V and 4 bases at J, leaving 11 bases unmatched.

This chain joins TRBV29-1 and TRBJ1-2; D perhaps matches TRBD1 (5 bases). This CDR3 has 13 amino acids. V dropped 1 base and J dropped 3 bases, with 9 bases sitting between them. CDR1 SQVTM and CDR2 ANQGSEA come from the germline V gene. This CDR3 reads CSVEVQGHYGYTF. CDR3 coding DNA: TGCAGCGTTGAAGTGCAGGGCCACTATGGCTACACCTTC.

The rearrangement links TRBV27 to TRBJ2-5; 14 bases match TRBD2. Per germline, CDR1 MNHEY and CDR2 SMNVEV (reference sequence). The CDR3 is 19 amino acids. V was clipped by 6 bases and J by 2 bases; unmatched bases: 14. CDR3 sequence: CASSPSRTSGGYRQETQYF. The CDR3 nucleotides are TGTGCCAGCAGCCCTTCTCGGACTAGCGGGGGGTATAGGCAAGAGACCCAGTACTTC.

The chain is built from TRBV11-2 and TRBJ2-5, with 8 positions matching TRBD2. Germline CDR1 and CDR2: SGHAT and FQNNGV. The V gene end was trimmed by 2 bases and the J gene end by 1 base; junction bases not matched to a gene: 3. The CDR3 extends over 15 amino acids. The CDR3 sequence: CASSLTGGAQETQYF. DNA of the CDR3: TGTGCCAGCAGCTTAACCGGGGGGGCCCAAGAGACCCAGTACTTC.

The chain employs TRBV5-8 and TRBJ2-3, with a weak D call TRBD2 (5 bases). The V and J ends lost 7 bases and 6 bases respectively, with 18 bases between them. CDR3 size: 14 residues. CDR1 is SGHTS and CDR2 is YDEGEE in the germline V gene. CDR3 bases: TGTGCCAGCCCCTTTGGTTCGGGGTGGGATACGCAGTATTTT. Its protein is CASPFGSGWDTQYF.

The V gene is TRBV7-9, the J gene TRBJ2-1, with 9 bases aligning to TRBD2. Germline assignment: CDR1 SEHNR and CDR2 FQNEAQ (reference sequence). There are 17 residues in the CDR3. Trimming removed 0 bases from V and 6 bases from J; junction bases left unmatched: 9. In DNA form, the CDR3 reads TGTGCCAGCAGCTTAGCTACCCTAGCGGGGCCTTCCAATGAGCAGTTCTTC. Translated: CASSLATLAGPSNEQFF.

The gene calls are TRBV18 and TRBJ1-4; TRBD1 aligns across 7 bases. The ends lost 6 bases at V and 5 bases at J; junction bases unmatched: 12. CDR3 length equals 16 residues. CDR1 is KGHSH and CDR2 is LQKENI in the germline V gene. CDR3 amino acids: CASSQSTGTVNEKLFF. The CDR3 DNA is TGTGCCAGCTCGCAATCTACCGGGACAGTAAATGAAAAACTGTTTTTT. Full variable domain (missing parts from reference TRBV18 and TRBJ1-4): NAGVMQNPRHLVRRRGQEARLRCSPMKGHSHVYWYRQLPEEGLKFMVYLQKENIIDESGMPKERFSAEFPKEGPSILRIQQVVRGDSAAYFCASSQSTGTVNEKLFFGSGTQLSVL.

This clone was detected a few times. CDR3 DNA sequence: TGTGCCAGCAGCTTTCAGGACAGGCTCAACACTGAAGCTTTCTTT. It codes for CASSFQDRLNTEAFF. The rearrangement joins TRBV5-4 to TRBJ1-1; TRBD1 aligns across 7 bases. The CDR3 covers 15 residues. Germline V CDR1 and CDR2: SGHNT, YYREEE (reference sequence). V shed 2 bases, J shed 2 bases, and the junction held 6 bases outside the gene matches.

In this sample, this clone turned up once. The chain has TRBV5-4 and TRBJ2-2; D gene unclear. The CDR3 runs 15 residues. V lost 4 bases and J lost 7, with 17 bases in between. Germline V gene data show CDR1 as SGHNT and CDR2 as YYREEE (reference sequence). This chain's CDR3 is CASSAGESGIGELFF. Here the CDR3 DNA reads TGTGCCAGCAGCGCCGGAGAATCGGGTATCGGGGAGCTGTTTTTT.

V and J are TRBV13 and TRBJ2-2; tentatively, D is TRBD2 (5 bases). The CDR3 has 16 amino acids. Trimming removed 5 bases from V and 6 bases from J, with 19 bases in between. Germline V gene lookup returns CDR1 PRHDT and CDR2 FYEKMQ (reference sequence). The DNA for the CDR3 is TGTGCCAGCAGCCCCAGGCGGGCGATGGGTCCCGGGGAGCTGTTTTTT. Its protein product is CASSPRRAMGPGELFF.

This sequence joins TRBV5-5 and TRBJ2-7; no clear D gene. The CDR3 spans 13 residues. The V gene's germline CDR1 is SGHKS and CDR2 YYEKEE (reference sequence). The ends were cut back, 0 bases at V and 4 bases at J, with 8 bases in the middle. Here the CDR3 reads CASSLAPVYEQYF. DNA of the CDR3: TGTGCCAGCAGCTTGGCCCCGGTATACGAGCAGTACTTC.